These 29 T cell receptor beta chains originate from one sample sequenced in a study of long-term antiretroviral therapy in people with HIV (dated by TCRdb to 2022 to 2024). The immunoSEQ hsTCRB v3.0 assay was used at survey level resolution to sequence the TRB variable region. TCRdb re-hosts the immuneACCESS table, in-frame sequences only. Its copies lack some clones; in the studies checked, an unresolved V gene accounts for under half of them, and the cause for the rest is not known. The table for this sample lists around 16,000 clones; 81% of them were counted only once. The top ten constitute about 14% of the sample. This specimen was unsorted PBMCs, taken about 1.2 years before starting antiretroviral therapy. The receptors originated from a young man with HIV.

This clone was picked up a small number of times. The gene calls are TRBV5-1 and TRBJ2-7, with D perhaps matching TRBD1 (5 bases). The V gene lost 0 bases and the J gene lost 6 bases, with 16 bases spanning the gap. Germline lookup yields CDR1 SGHRS and CDR2 YFSETQ. This CDR3 spans 15 amino acids. This CDR3 reads CASSLASGRAGEQYF. In DNA, the CDR3 is TGCGCCAGCAGCTTGGCTTCCGGCAGGGCAGGCGAGCAGTACTTC.

This sequence joins TRBV11-1 and TRBJ2-7; the D gene is possibly TRBD1 (6 bases). The CDR3 extends over 18 amino acids. The germline gives CDR1 SGHAT, CDR2 FQDESV (reference sequence). V gave up 4 bases and J gave up 4 bases, with 26 bases separating them. The CDR3 reads CASSYPASQTGTPYEQYF. CDR3 bases: TGTGCCAGCAGCTACCCCGCCTCGCAAACAGGGACCCCGTACGAGCAGTACTTC.

The CDR3 coding sequence is TGTGCCAGCACCCCCCCGGGAACAGATACGCAGTATTTT. This sequence encodes CASTPPGTDTQYF. The V and J genes are TRBV6-1 and TRBJ2-3; TRBD2 is a possible D gene (5 bases). Looked up from germline, CDR1 is MNHNS and CDR2 is SASEGT. CDR3 length: 13 amino acids. Trimming removed 7 bases from V and 3 bases from J, with 11 bases in between.

The rearrangement links TRBV15 to TRBJ2-1, with 8 nucleotides matching TRBD2. Germline loops: CDR1 LNHNV, CDR2 YYDKDF (reference sequence). This CDR3 has 16 residues. Trimming cost V 5 bases and J 1 base; bases outside gene matches: 7. The CDR3 here is CATSDPGGGSYNEQFF. The CDR3 DNA is TGTGCCACCAGCGACCCGGGCGGGGGGTCCTACAATGAGCAGTTCTTC. The full variable domain, with the rest looked up from reference TRBV15 and TRBJ2-1, is DAMVIQNPRYQVTQFGKPVTLSCSQTLNHNVMYWYQQKSSQAPKLLFHYYDKDFNNEADTPDNFQSRRPNTSFCFLDIRSPGLGDTAMYLCATSDPGGGSYNEQFFGPGTRLTVL.

V usage is TRBV4-2 and J usage is TRBJ2-4, with TRBD1 as a possible D gene (5 bases). The CDR3 totals 15 residues. Per the germline V gene, CDR1 is LGHNA and CDR2 is YNFKEQ. V lost 1 base and J 2 bases, leaving 9 bases between the germline ends. The CDR3 DNA reads TGTGCCAGCAGCCAAGTTTGGGGCTCCAAAAACATTCAGTACTTC. This sequence encodes CASSQVWGSKNIQYF.

V usage is TRBV28 and J usage is TRBJ2-7; D is unclear. Germline lookup yields CDR1 MDHEN and CDR2 SYDVKM. Trimming removed 5 bases at V and 6 bases at J, with 5 bases between. The CDR3 covers 10 residues. Here the CDR3 DNA reads TGTGCCAGCAGTCACCGCGAGCAGTACTTC. It codes for CASSHREQYF.

This clone was seen a few times. The chain couples TRBV29-1 to TRBJ2-7; TRBD1 is a possible D gene (6 bases). The length of the CDR3 is 12 residues. The germline V and J ends were trimmed by 6 bases and 5 bases, with 14 bases remaining between them. Germline V gives CDR1 SQVTM, CDR2 ANQGSEA. CDR3 sequence: CSVAGTSHEQYF. CDR3 DNA sequence: TGCAGCGTAGCCGGGACATCCCACGAGCAGTACTTC.

The chain employs TRBV7-9 and TRBJ1-2; D unresolved. The CDR3 has 14 residues. Between the trimmed V and J ends, which lost 2 bases and 7 bases, there was a span of 14 bases. CDR1 and CDR2 from the germline V gene are SEHNR and FQNEAQ (reference sequence). The CDR3 loop is CASSLQQSSGGYTF. The DNA of the CDR3 is TGTGCCAGCAGCTTACAACAGAGTTCGGGTGGCTACACCTTC. Filled out from reference TRBV7-9 and TRBJ1-2, the complete variable domain reads DTGVSQNPRHKITKRGQNVTFRCDPISEHNRLYWYRQTLGQGPEFLTYFQNEAQLEKSRLLSDRFSAERPKGSFSTLEIQRTEQGDSAMYLCASSLQQSSGGYTFGSGTRLTVV.

This clone was counted between two and nine times. The gene calls are TRBV4-1 and TRBJ2-2; 8 bases are a match to TRBD1. CDR3 length: 15 residues. Germline trimming cut 5 bases from V and 1 base from J; bases unmatched to any gene: 3. CDR1 and CDR2 from the germline V gene are MGHRA and YSYEKL. The CDR3 region has the DNA TGCGCCAGCAGCACCGGGACAGGGAACACCGGGGAGCTGTTTTTT. It specifies CASSTGTGNTGELFF.

This chain connects TRBV19 to TRBJ2-1, with TRBD2 identical over 7 bases. Unmatched junction bases numbered 5, after V lost 5 bases and J lost 4 bases. CDR1 is LNHDA and CDR2 is SQIVND in the germline V gene (reference sequence). This CDR3 is 14 amino acids long. In DNA, the CDR3 is TGTGCCAGTAGTCCTAGCGGCTCTTACAATGAGCAGTTCTTC. Translated: CASSPSGSYNEQFF.

The chain has TRBV29-1 and TRBJ2-5; D remains unclear. Between the trimmed V and J ends, which lost 7 bases and 3 bases, there was a span of 15 bases. Germline assignment: CDR1 SQVTM and CDR2 ANQGSEA. The CDR3 extends over 13 amino acids. The CDR3: CSAHLQRKETQYF. The CDR3 DNA reads as TGCAGCGCCCATCTACAGAGGAAAGAGACCCAGTACTTC.

The chain is built from TRBV29-1 and TRBJ2-1; D is undetermined. CDR3 size: 15 residues. V was clipped by 7 bases and J by 2 bases, with 18 bases between them. Looked up from germline, CDR1 is SQVTM and CDR2 is ANQGSEA. CDR3 amino acids: CSALPRPETYNEQFF. The CDR3 nucleotides are TGCAGCGCCCTTCCACGCCCGGAGACCTACAATGAGCAGTTCTTC.

This chain joins TRBV6-1 and TRBJ1-4; 9 nucleotides line up with TRBD1. The V and J ends lost 2 bases and 8 bases, in that order; junction bases with no gene match: 6. The length of the CDR3 is 15 residues. Germline V gives CDR1 MNHNS, CDR2 SASEGT. CDR3: CASSELGTGSEKLFF. The CDR3 nucleotides are TGTGCCAGCAGTGAATTGGGGACAGGGTCGGAAAAACTGTTTTTT.

This clone was found a few times. The chain is built from TRBV19 and TRBJ1-5; maybe TRBD1 (5 bases). The V end lost 4 bases, the J end lost 0 bases, and 10 bases lay between the germline ends. CDR1 and CDR2 from the germline V gene are LNHDA and SQIVND (reference sequence). CDR3 length: 15 residues. The DNA for the CDR3 is TGTGCCAGTAGTACAACAGGTCATAGCAATCAGCCCCAGCATTTT. This gives the protein CASSTTGHSNQPQHF.

The chain has TRBV10-3 and TRBJ2-1, with 9 bases identical to TRBD1. The trim removed 3 bases at V and 7 bases at J, leaving 7 bases unmatched. CDR1 is ENHRY, CDR2 SYGVKD, per germline. CDR3 length: 15 residues. This chain's CDR3 is CAISDPPDRGNEQFF. The CDR3 DNA reads as TGTGCCATCAGTGACCCGCCCGACAGGGGGAATGAGCAGTTCTTC.

The chain couples TRBV5-4 to TRBJ2-7; tentatively, D is TRBD1 (6 bases). Trimming stripped 0 bases from V and 6 bases from J, with 16 bases between. CDR1 is SGHNT, CDR2 YYREEE, per germline (reference sequence). The CDR3 consists of 15 residues. CDR3 loop: CASSLGGPARGEQYF. For the CDR3, the DNA is TGTGCCAGCAGCTTGGGGGGGCCAGCCAGAGGCGAGCAGTACTTC.

This clone turned up a few times. The gene calls are TRBV18 and TRBJ1-2; D is perhaps TRBD1 (5 bases). V lost 2 bases and J lost 4, with 17 bases in between. CDR3 length equals 16 residues. CDR1 is KGHSH and CDR2 is LQKENI in the germline V gene. For the CDR3, the DNA is TGTGCCAGCTCACCAGAGAGCAGGGCCAACCGCTATGGCTACACCTTC. Amino acids: CASSPESRANRYGYTF.

This chain uses TRBV25-1 with TRBJ2-1; possibly TRBD2 for D (5 bases). Germline CDR1 is MGHDK and CDR2 is SYGVNS. This CDR3 comprises 15 residues. Trimming left V 0 bases short and J 8 bases short, with 14 bases between. The CDR3 bases are TGTGCCAGCAGTGAATATGGCGGGTCGGGCGATGAGCAGTTCTTC. This encodes CASSEYGGSGDEQFF.

The V gene is TRBV5-7, the J gene TRBJ2-3, with D uncertain. TRBV5-7 is recorded as an ORF, its role being uncertain. V was shortened by 0 bases and J by 4 bases, with 18 bases between the two germline ends. The CDR3 loop spans 17 amino acids. The CDR3 region is CASSLAPTGLRPDTQYF. The CDR3 coding sequence is TGTGCCAGCAGCTTGGCGCCCACCGGGTTGCGGCCAGATACGCAGTATTTT.

The chain combines TRBV7-2 with TRBJ1-4; no clear D. The CDR3 totals 14 residues. V lost 5 bases and J 4 bases, leaving 11 bases between the germline ends. Germline assignment: CDR1 SGHTA and CDR2 FQGNSA. The CDR3 sequence: CASSPRRDNEKLFF. The CDR3 DNA reads as TGTGCCAGCAGCCCGAGGAGGGATAATGAAAAACTGTTTTTT.

J is TRBJ1-2 and V is TRBV5-4; D might be TRBD1 (6 bases). The CDR3 consists of 13 residues. V was cut by 4 bases and J by 5 bases, with 12 bases left in between. Germline loops: CDR1 SGHNT, CDR2 YYREEE (reference sequence). CDR3 nucleotide sequence: TGTGCCAGCAGCCTTACAGGGCTGTATGGCTACACCTTC. The encoded protein is CASSLTGLYGYTF. Filled out from reference TRBV5-4 and TRBJ1-2, the complete variable domain reads ETGVTQSPTHLIKTRGQQVTLRCSSQSGHNTVSWYQQALGQGPQFIFQYYREEENGRGNFPPRFSGLQFPNYSSELNVNALELDDSALYLCASSLTGLYGYTFGSGTRLTVV.

In this sample, this clone turned up once. CDR3 coding DNA: TGTGCCAGAAGCAAAGATCCGGGACAGGTGAGGGAGAACACTGAAGCTTTCTTT. This translates into CARSKDPGQVRENTEAFF. The V gene is TRBV5-3, the J gene TRBJ1-1; 8 positions agree with TRBD1. TRBV5-3 falls under the ORF class, with uncertain function. Trimming took 4 bases from V and 1 from J; bases not matched to a gene: 15. CDR3 size: 18 residues.

The chain has TRBV4-1 and TRBJ1-1, with D possibly being TRBD1 (6 bases). This CDR3 has 11 amino acids. V dropped 4 bases and J dropped 11 bases, with 11 bases sitting between them. From germline, CDR1 is MGHRA and CDR2 YSYEKL. The CDR3 sequence is CASSLGGDAFF. For the CDR3, the DNA is TGCGCCAGCAGCCTAGGGGGGGACGCTTTCTTT.

This rearrangement joins TRBV28 to TRBJ1-2; 10 positions match TRBD1. The CDR3 runs 16 residues. The germline V gene encodes CDR1 MDHEN and CDR2 SYDVKM. V dropped 6 bases and J dropped 5; count of bases not matched to a gene: 12. The chain's CDR3 is CASSATRTGGGYGYTF. CDR3 coding DNA: TGTGCCAGCAGCGCTACAAGGACAGGGGGAGGTTATGGCTACACCTTC.

This clone was found a few times. The rearrangement joins TRBV15 to TRBJ1-1, with unresolved D. CDR1 is LNHNV, CDR2 YYDKDF, per germline (reference sequence). V was shortened by 0 bases and J by 3 bases, with 14 bases between the two germline ends. The CDR3 loop spans 16 amino acids. The CDR3 DNA sequence: TGTGCCACCAGCAGAGATCTATATCGGGCGGACACTGAAGCTTTCTTT. Its translation is CATSRDLYRADTEAFF. The full variable domain, rest sourced from reference TRBV15 and TRBJ1-1, is DAMVIQNPRYQVTQFGKPVTLSCSQTLNHNVMYWYQQKSSQAPKLLFHYYDKDFNNEADTPDNFQSRRPNTSFCFLDIRSPGLGDTAMYLCATSRDLYRADTEAFFGQGTRLTVV.

The chain couples TRBV7-9 to TRBJ2-1; D may be TRBD2 (5 bases). There are 16 residues in the CDR3. Germline loops: CDR1 SEHNR, CDR2 FQNEAQ (reference sequence). Trimming removed 5 bases from V and 8 bases from J, with 22 bases in between. The CDR3 bases are TGTGCCAGCAGCACCCGAAGGGAGATCTCGGCATATGAGCAGTTCTTC. This encodes CASSTRREISAYEQFF.

The genes are TRBV7-7 and TRBJ2-5; 13 bases map to TRBD2. Losses at the gene ends were 6 bases for V and 2 bases for J; bases not matched to a gene: 9. Germline V gene data show CDR1 as SSHAT and CDR2 as FNYEAQ (reference sequence). CDR3 length: 17 residues. CDR3: CASSHGLAGAKQETQYF. As DNA, the CDR3 is TGTGCCAGCAGTCATGGACTAGCGGGGGCGAAACAAGAGACCCAGTACTTC.

The chain recombines TRBV19 with TRBJ2-7; perhaps TRBD1 as D (5 bases). CDR1 is LNHDA, CDR2 SQIVND, per germline (reference sequence). V lost 5 bases and J lost 4, with 6 bases in between. The length of the CDR3 is 11 residues. The CDR3 DNA reads as TGTGCCAGTAGTCAGGGTTACGAGCAGTACTTC. Amino acids: CASSQGYEQYF.

The rearrangement links TRBV5-6 to TRBJ1-2; TRBD1 aligns across 7 bases. V lost 1 base and J lost 6; bases outside the gene matches: 6. Germline V gene sequence: CDR1 SGHDT, CDR2 YYEEEE. The CDR3 has 14 amino acids. In nucleotides, the CDR3 is TGTGCCAGCAGCTTGAGGCAGGGGGTGAATGGCTACACCTTC. This sequence encodes CASSLRQGVNGYTF.